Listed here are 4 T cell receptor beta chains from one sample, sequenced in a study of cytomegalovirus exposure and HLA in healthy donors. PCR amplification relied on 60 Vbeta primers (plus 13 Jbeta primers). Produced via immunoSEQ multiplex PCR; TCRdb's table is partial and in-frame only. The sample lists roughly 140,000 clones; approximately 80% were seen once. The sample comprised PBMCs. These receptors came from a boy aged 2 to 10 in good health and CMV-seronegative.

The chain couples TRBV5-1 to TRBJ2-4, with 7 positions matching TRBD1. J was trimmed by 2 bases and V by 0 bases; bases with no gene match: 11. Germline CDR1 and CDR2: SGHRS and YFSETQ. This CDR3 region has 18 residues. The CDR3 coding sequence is TGCGCCAGCAGCTTGGGGCCAGGGGGTCTTGGATCCAAAAACATTCAGTACTTC. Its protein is CASSLGPGGLGSKNIQYF.

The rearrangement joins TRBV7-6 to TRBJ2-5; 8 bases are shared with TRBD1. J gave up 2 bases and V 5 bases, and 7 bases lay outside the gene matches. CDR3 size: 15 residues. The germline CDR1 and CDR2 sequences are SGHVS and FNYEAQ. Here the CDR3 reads CASSANRGTQETQYF. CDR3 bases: TGTGCCAGCAGCGCCAACAGGGGGACGCAAGAGACCCAGTACTTC.

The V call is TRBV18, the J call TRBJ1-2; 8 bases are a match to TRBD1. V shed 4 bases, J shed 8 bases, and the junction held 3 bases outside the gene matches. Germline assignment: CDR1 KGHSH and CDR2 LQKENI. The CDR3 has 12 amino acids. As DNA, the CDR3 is TGTGCCAGCTCACTCGGACAGGGCGGCTACACCTTC. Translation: CASSLGQGGYTF.

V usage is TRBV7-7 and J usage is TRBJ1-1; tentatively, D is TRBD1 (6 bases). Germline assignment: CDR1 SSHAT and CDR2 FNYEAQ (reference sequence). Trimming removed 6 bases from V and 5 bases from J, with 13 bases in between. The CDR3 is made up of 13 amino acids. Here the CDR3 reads CASSRSRGTEAFF. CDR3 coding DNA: TGTGCCAGCAGTCGGTCCAGGGGAACTGAAGCTTTCTTT.